This TCR beta chain appears in the sequencing data of a study of vaccination and CD4 T cells after COVID-19. For the study at large: Following dose two, a median about 70 days (range 14 to 241) passed before post-vaccine samples were taken. In culture, cells were exposed to overlapping spike peptides from SARS-CoV-2, HCoV-NL63, HCoV-OC43 and HCoV-229E.

Whole-study findings and limits: Researchers report that 304 of 307 vaccine-specific clones in convalescent patients proved spike mono-reactive.

Treatment: roughly ten-day PBMC culture with coronavirus spike peptide pools or control peptides (ViraFEST assay). Positive PCR tests dated from March to December 2020, predating US Alpha, Beta and Delta variants. To note about this clonotype: Its specificity is unknown.

With the Oncomine TCR Beta short-read assay, DNA from cultured CD4+ T cells was sequenced. TCRdb used MiXCR to reprocess the PCR reads, holding one entry per CDR3 protein. The sample records under 20,000 distinct CDR3 sequences, around two fifths being singletons. The V and J ends lost 3 bases and 3 bases respectively, with 14 bases between them. This CDR3 contains 16 residues. The V gene's germline CDR1 is LNHDA and CDR2 SQIVND (reference sequence). Input material: cultured CD4+ T cells from blood. This TCR came from a human donor with COVID-19. The chain combines TRBV19 with TRBJ2-2; a possible D gene is TRBD2 (5 bases). The CDR3 spells CASSITRVSYTGELFF. As DNA, the CDR3 is TGTGCCAGTAGTATTACGAGGGTTTCCTACACCGGGGAGCTGTTTTTT.